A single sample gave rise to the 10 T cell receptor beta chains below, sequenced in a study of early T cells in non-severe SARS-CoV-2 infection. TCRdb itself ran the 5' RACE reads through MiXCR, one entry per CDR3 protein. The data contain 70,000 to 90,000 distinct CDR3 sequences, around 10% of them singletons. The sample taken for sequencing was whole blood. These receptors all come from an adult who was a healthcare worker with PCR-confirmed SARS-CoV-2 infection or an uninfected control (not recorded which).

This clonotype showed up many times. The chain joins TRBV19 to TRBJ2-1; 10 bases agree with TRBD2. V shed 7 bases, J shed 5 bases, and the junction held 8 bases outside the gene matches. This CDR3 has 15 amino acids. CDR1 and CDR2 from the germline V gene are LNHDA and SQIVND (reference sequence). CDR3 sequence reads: CASTAQRGGNNEQFF. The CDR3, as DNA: TGTGCCAGTACGGCCCAGCGGGGGGGTAACAATGAGCAGTTCTTC.

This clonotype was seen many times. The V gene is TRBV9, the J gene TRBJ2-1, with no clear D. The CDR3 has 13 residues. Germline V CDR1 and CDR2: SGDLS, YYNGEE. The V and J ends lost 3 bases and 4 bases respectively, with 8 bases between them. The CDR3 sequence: CASSAVRYNEQFF. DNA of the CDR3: TGTGCCAGCAGCGCCGTCAGGTACAATGAGCAGTTCTTC.

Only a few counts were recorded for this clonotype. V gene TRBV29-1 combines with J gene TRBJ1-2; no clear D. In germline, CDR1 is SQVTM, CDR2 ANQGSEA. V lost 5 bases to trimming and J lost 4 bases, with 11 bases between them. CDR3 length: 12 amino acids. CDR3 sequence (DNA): TGCAGCGTTTCTCCGGATTTCTATGGCTACACCTTC. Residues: CSVSPDFYGYTF.

The CDR3 DNA reads TGTGCCAGCTCACCAAACAGACAGGGGGCGGATAATTCACCCCTCCACTTT. Its translation: CASSPNRQGADNSPLHF. The chain joins TRBV18 to TRBJ1-6; 10 bases align to TRBD1. With 2 bases clipped from V and 5 bases from J, the junction kept 6 bases outside the gene matches. Germline CDR1 and CDR2: KGHSH and LQKENI. This CDR3 has 17 amino acids.

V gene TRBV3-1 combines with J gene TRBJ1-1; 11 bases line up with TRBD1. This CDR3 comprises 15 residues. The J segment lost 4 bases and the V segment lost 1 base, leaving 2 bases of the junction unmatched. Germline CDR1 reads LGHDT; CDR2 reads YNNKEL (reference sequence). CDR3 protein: CASSQVGTGGTEAFF. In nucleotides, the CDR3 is TGTGCCAGCAGCCAAGTAGGGACAGGGGGCACTGAAGCTTTCTTT.

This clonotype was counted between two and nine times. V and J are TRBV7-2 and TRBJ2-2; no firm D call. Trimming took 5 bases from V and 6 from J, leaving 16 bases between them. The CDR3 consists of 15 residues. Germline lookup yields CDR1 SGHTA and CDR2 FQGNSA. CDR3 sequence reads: CASSPAGFGSGELFF. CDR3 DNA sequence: TGTGCCAGCAGCCCGGCCGGGTTCGGTTCCGGGGAGCTGTTTTTT.

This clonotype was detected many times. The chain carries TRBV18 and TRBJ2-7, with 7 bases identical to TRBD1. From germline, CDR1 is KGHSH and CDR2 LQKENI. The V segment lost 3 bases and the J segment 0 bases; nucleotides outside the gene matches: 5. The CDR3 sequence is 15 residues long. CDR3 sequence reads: CASSPRTGSSYEQYF. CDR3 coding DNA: TGTGCCAGCTCACCTAGGACAGGCAGCTCCTACGAGCAGTACTTC. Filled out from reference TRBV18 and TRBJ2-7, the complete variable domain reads NAGVMQNPRHLVRRRGQEARLRCSPMKGHSHVYWYRQLPEEGLKFMVYLQKENIIDESGMPKERFSAEFPKEGPSILRIQQVVRGDSAAYFCASSPRTGSSYEQYFGPGTRLTVT.

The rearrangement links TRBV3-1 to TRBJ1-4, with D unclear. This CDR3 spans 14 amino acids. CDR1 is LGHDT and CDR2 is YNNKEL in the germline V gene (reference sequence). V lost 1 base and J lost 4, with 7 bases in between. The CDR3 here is CASSQVSNNEKLFF. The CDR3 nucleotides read TGTGCCAGCAGCCAAGTCAGCAATAATGAAAAACTGTTTTTT.

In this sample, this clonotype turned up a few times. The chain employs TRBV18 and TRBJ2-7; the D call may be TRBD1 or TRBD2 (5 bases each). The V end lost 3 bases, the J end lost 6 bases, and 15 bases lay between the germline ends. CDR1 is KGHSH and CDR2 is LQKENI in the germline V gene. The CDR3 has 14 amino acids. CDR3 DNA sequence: TGTGCCAGCTCACCTAGCTTGGGGGATACCGAGCAGTACTTC. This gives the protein CASSPSLGDTEQYF. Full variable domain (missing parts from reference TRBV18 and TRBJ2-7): NAGVMQNPRHLVRRRGQEARLRCSPMKGHSHVYWYRQLPEEGLKFMVYLQKENIIDESGMPKERFSAEFPKEGPSILRIQQVVRGDSAAYFCASSPSLGDTEQYFGPGTRLTVT.

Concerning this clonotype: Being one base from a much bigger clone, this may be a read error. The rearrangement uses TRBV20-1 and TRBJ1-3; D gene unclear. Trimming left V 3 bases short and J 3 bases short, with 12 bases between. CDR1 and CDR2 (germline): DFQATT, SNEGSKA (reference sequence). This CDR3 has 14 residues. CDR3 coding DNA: TGCAGTGCTAGTCCGGGAGCAGATGGAAACACCATATATTTT. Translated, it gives CSASPGADGNTIYF.